What follows are 31 T cell receptor beta chains derived from one specimen sequenced in a study of blood T cell repertoires in COVID-19. Assay: immunoSEQ multiplex PCR; the TCRdb copy retains only in-frame clones and omits some. Of 250,000 to 300,000 clones listed, 75% to 90% are singletons. The sequencing sample was made of peripheral blood. The receptors shown here come from a woman in her seventies with acute or convalescent COVID-19.

The rearrangement links TRBV6-1 to TRBJ1-3; D may be TRBD1 (6 bases). V was trimmed by 3 bases and J by 0 bases, leaving 15 bases between them. The germline gives CDR1 MNHNS, CDR2 SASEGT. CDR3 size: 17 residues. Here the CDR3 DNA reads TGTGCCAGCAGTGAGAGACAGGTCCGATACTCTGGAAACACCATATATTTT. Protein product: CASSERQVRYSGNTIYF.

The chain has TRBV5-4 and TRBJ1-6; 8 nucleotides agree with TRBD1. CDR1 is SGHNT and CDR2 is YYREEE in the germline V gene (reference sequence). The CDR3 is made up of 15 amino acids. V dropped 2 bases and J dropped 9; count of bases not matched to a gene: 7. The CDR3 here is CASSLSGGGSSPLHF. The CDR3 bases are TGTGCCAGCAGCTTATCAGGGGGCGGGAGTTCACCCCTCCACTTT. The full variable domain, completed using reference TRBV5-4 and TRBJ1-6, is ETGVTQSPTHLIKTRGQQVTLRCSSQSGHNTVSWYQQALGQGPQFIFQYYREEENGRGNFPPRFSGLQFPNYSSELNVNALELDDSALYLCASSLSGGGSSPLHFGNGTRLTVT.

The gene calls are TRBV15 and TRBJ1-2; D remains unclear. The length of the CDR3 is 16 residues. The V gene lost 5 bases and the J gene lost 8 bases, with 24 bases spanning the gap. Germline V lookup: CDR1 LNHNV, CDR2 YYDKDF (reference sequence). The CDR3 here is CATSPRLDLVDAGYTF. As DNA, the CDR3 is TGTGCCACCAGCCCCCGATTGGACTTGGTTGACGCGGGCTACACCTTC.

The chain recombines TRBV3-1 (or the pseudogene TRBV3-2) with TRBJ2-5; 12 bases are shared with TRBD2. Germline CDR1 is LGHDT and CDR2 is YNNKEL (reference sequence). The CDR3 runs 16 residues. The J segment lost 7 bases and the V segment lost 1 base, leaving 7 bases of the junction unmatched. CDR3 sequence (DNA): TGTGCCAGCAGCCAAGTAACTAGCGGGGGGATGGGGACCCAGTACTTC. It codes for CASSQVTSGGMGTQYF.

The chain joins TRBV20-1 to TRBJ2-6; 14 bases align to TRBD2. The germline CDR1 and CDR2 sequences are DFQATT and SNEGSKA (reference sequence). The CDR3 consists of 19 residues. V shed 3 bases, J shed 0 bases, and the junction held 7 bases outside the gene matches. In nucleotides, the CDR3 is TGCAGTGCTAGTGGACTAGCGGGGGGCAAGAGCTCTGGGGCCAACGTCCTGACTTTC. It yields the protein CSASGLAGGKSSGANVLTF.

V and J are TRBV3-1 (or the pseudogene TRBV3-2) and TRBJ1-3; a weak D match, TRBD1 (6 bases). Germline CDR1 reads LGHDT; CDR2 reads YNNKEL (reference sequence). Trimming removed 8 bases at V and 7 bases at J, with 12 bases between. The CDR3 extends over 12 amino acids. CDR3 nucleotides: TGTGCCAGCTCAGGGGCGCGGAACACCATATATTTT. This codes for CASSGARNTIYF.

The V call is TRBV6-5, the J call TRBJ2-2; weak D call: TRBD1 (5 bases). This CDR3 contains 13 residues. The germline gives CDR1 MNHEY, CDR2 SVGAGI. The V end was cut by 6 bases, the J end by 5 bases, with 10 bases between. The CDR3 bases are TGTGCCAGCAGGGGGCCCGGTACCGGGGAGCTGTTTTTT. It specifies CASRGPGTGELFF.

The gene calls are TRBV2 and TRBJ1-2; D gene uncertain. The CDR3 has 12 residues. V was cut by 0 bases and J by 13 bases, with 12 bases left in between. Germline V gene data show CDR1 as SNHLY and CDR2 as FYNNEI. This CDR3 reads CASSEALTASTF. The CDR3 DNA reads TGTGCCAGCAGTGAAGCCTTGACTGCTTCCACCTTC.

The rearrangement uses TRBV27 and TRBJ1-2, with D possibly being TRBD1 (5 bases). CDR1 is MNHEY, CDR2 SMNVEV, per germline (reference sequence). The CDR3 is 15 amino acids. The germline V and J ends were trimmed by 6 bases and 5 bases, with 19 bases remaining between them. The CDR3 sequence: CASSSPATGEYGYTF. The DNA for the CDR3 is TGTGCCAGCAGCTCACCCGCAACGGGGGAATATGGCTACACCTTC.

As regards this clone: Other DNA sequences from this sample encode an identical CDR3 as well. V gene TRBV2 combines with J gene TRBJ1-5; D not resolved. CDR1 is SNHLY and CDR2 is FYNNEI in the germline V gene. V lost 6 bases to trimming and J lost 7 bases, with 7 bases between them. This CDR3 comprises 11 residues. The CDR3 is CASSGGQPQHF. DNA for the CDR3: TGTGCCAGCAGCGGAGGGCAGCCCCAGCATTTT.

The J gene is TRBJ2-7, the V gene TRBV10-2, with D tentatively TRBD2 (5 bases). Germline CDR1 WSHSY, CDR2 SAAADI. This CDR3 is built from 15 residues. The V and J ends lost 3 bases and 7 bases respectively, with 19 bases between them. The CDR3 DNA reads as TGCGCCAGCAGTGACCTCCGGGCCTGGACTTGGGAGCAGTACTTC. Its translation is CASSDLRAWTWEQYF.

For this clone: Other nucleotide sequences from this sample produce the same CDR3. The chain combines TRBV3-1 (or the pseudogene TRBV3-2) with TRBJ1-3; no clear D. The V gene lost 3 bases and the J gene lost 0 bases, with 6 bases spanning the gap. Per germline, CDR1 LGHDT and CDR2 YNNKEL (reference sequence). CDR3 size: 14 residues. CDR3 residues: CASSQRGSGNTIYF. As DNA, the CDR3 is TGTGCCAGCAGCCAGCGGGGCTCTGGAAACACCATATATTTT.

This sequence joins TRBV6-5 and TRBJ2-4; D perhaps matches TRBD1 (6 bases). Germline-derived CDR1 and CDR2 are MNHEY and SVGAGI. The length of the CDR3 is 14 residues. The V end was cut by 7 bases, the J end by 4 bases, with 14 bases between. Here the CDR3 reads CASIRDMGKNIQYF. For the CDR3, the DNA is TGTGCCAGCATTCGGGACATGGGAAAAAACATTCAGTACTTC.

The gene calls are TRBV7-9 and TRBJ2-7; a possible D gene is TRBD1 (6 bases). Trimming removed 4 bases at V and 4 bases at J, with 8 bases between. Germline assignment: CDR1 SEHNR and CDR2 FQNEAQ (reference sequence). This CDR3 comprises 12 residues. The CDR3 loop is CASSSGQYEQYF. The CDR3 DNA follows: TGTGCCAGCAGCTCCGGACAGTACGAGCAGTACTTC.

The chain employs TRBV3-1 (or the pseudogene TRBV3-2) and TRBJ1-1, with D unresolved. The CDR3 extends over 13 amino acids. Germline V gene sequence: CDR1 LGHDT, CDR2 YNNKEL (reference sequence). Trimming took 8 bases from V and 1 from J, leaving 11 bases between them. The CDR3 bases are TGTGCCAGCTGGGCCCCTCCGAACACTGAAGCTTTCTTT. This encodes CASWAPPNTEAFF.

The gene calls are TRBV5-4 and TRBJ2-3; 11 nucleotides match TRBD2. Germline V gene data show CDR1 as SGHNT and CDR2 as YYREEE (reference sequence). The CDR3 loop spans 16 amino acids. Trimming at V came to 4 bases and at J to 2 bases, leaving 6 bases not matched to a gene. The CDR3 nucleotides read TGTGCCAGCAGCCAAGGGACTAGCGGTTACACAGATACGCAGTATTTT. It specifies CASSQGTSGYTDTQYF.

This clone was recorded only once. This chain links TRBV7-9 with TRBJ1-6, with 8 bases fitting TRBD1. CDR1 is SEHNR, CDR2 FQNEAQ, per germline (reference sequence). The CDR3 length is 15 residues. The J segment lost 7 bases and the V segment lost 5 bases, leaving 7 bases of the junction unmatched. The CDR3 loop reads CASSPGQGGNSPLHF. In nucleotides, the CDR3 is TGTGCCAGCAGCCCTGGACAGGGAGGAAATTCACCCCTCCACTTT.

The chain carries TRBV7-9 and TRBJ2-1; 9 bases agree with TRBD2. The CDR3 contains 14 residues. J was trimmed by 7 bases and V by 3 bases; bases with no gene match: 4. Germline-derived CDR1 and CDR2 are SEHNR and FQNEAQ (reference sequence). DNA for the CDR3: TGTGCCAGCAGCTTGGGGACTAGCCCAAATGAGCAGTTCTTC. Protein: CASSLGTSPNEQFF. Supplemented by reference TRBV7-9 and TRBJ2-1, the full variable domain reads DTGVSQNPRHKITKRGQNVTFRCDPISEHNRLYWYRQTLGQGPEFLTYFQNEAQLEKSRLLSDRFSAERPKGSFSTLEIQRTEQGDSAMYLCASSLGTSPNEQFFGPGTRLTVL.

A single count supports this clone. This chain joins TRBV5-1 and TRBJ2-5; D is undetermined. This CDR3 is built from 15 residues. With 0 bases removed from V and 1 base from J, the gap between germline ends came to 10 bases. Germline CDR1 reads SGHRS; CDR2 reads YFSETQ. CDR3 coding DNA: TGCGCCAGCAGCTTGGGGGTTGGGCCCCAAGAGACCCAGTACTTC. Protein product: CASSLGVGPQETQYF.

CDR3: CASSLFVQGGDKSGETQYF. CDR3 sequence (DNA): TGCGCCAGCAGCTTGTTCGTCCAGGGGGGCGATAAATCTGGGGAGACCCAGTACTTC. V gene TRBV5-1 combines with J gene TRBJ2-5, with D maybe TRBD1 (7 bases). V was pared by 1 base and J by 5 bases, with 27 bases between. Germline values: CDR1 SGHRS, CDR2 YFSETQ. The CDR3 is made up of 19 amino acids.

The V gene is TRBV7-2, the J gene TRBJ2-1; 13 nucleotides line up with TRBD2. The germline V gene has CDR1 SGHTA and CDR2 FQGNSA. The CDR3 loop spans 14 amino acids. The V and J ends lost 5 bases and 8 bases, in that order; junction bases with no gene match: 3. CDR3 sequence reads: CASSRTSGGDEQFF. CDR3 nucleotides: TGTGCCAGCAGCAGGACTAGCGGGGGTGATGAGCAGTTCTTC.

J is TRBJ2-1 and V is TRBV5-1; 9 bases agree with TRBD2. Germline V gives CDR1 SGHRS, CDR2 YFSETQ. CDR3 length equals 15 residues. V lost 4 bases, J lost 6 bases, and 8 bases stayed unmatched. DNA for the CDR3: TGCGCCAGCAGCCCTGGACTAGCGCGGGGCAATGAGCAGTTCTTC. It codes for CASSPGLARGNEQFF.

The chain carries TRBV7-9 and TRBJ1-2; perhaps TRBD1 as D (6 bases). The CDR3 spans 15 residues. Per germline, CDR1 SEHNR and CDR2 FQNEAQ (reference sequence). Trimming left V 3 bases short and J 0 bases short, with 11 bases between. The CDR3 loop is CASSLGANANYGYTF. CDR3 bases: TGTGCCAGCAGCTTGGGGGCTAATGCTAACTATGGCTACACCTTC.

The chain joins TRBV29-1 to TRBJ2-3, with TRBD1 identical over 9 bases. Germline V gene lookup returns CDR1 SQVTM and CDR2 ANQGSEA. V was clipped by 7 bases and J by 5 bases; unmatched bases: 7. This CDR3 has 13 residues. The CDR3 nucleotides are TGCAGCGCAACAGGGGGCATAGGAGATACGCAGTATTTT. Translated: CSATGGIGDTQYF.

This clone has more than one count but fewer than ten. The chain couples TRBV24-1 to TRBJ1-1, with D uncertain. This CDR3 region has 17 residues. The V gene lost 1 base and the J gene lost 1 base, with 15 bases spanning the gap. Germline CDR1 is KGHDR and CDR2 is SFDVKD. Here the CDR3 DNA reads TGTGCCACCAGTGATTTAACCGGAGGGTTCCGGAACACTGAAGCTTTCTTT. This gives the protein CATSDLTGGFRNTEAFF.

This clone was detected only once. V usage is TRBV14 and J usage is TRBJ1-2; D is unclear. Germline V CDR1 and CDR2: SGHDN, FVKESK. Trimming took off 0 bases at V and 11 bases at J, with 16 bases between the two ends. The CDR3 has 14 residues. CDR3 bases: TGTGCCAGCAGCCAAGATCTAAGAAACAGTCAATACACCTTC. Translated: CASSQDLRNSQYTF.

The rearrangement links TRBV5-1 to TRBJ1-2; 11 nucleotides align to TRBD1. There are 16 residues in the CDR3. With 4 bases clipped from V and 9 bases from J, the junction kept 14 bases outside the gene matches. Germline CDR1 and CDR2: SGHRS and YFSETQ. The CDR3 sequence: CASSTNPGQGDGSYTF. The CDR3 nucleotides are TGCGCCAGCAGCACAAACCCGGGACAGGGGGACGGAAGCTACACCTTC. The whole variable domain, remainder taken from reference TRBV5-1 and TRBJ1-2, is KAGVTQTPRYLIKTRGQQVTLSCSPISGHRSVSWYQQTPGQGLQFLFEYFSETQRNKGNFPGRFSGRQFSNSRSEMNVSTLELGDSALYLCASSTNPGQGDGSYTFGSGTRLTVV.

This clone was counted between two and nine times. The chain couples TRBV7-7 to TRBJ2-5; possibly TRBD2 for D (7 bases). Per the germline V gene, CDR1 is SSHAT and CDR2 is FNYEAQ (reference sequence). V dropped 5 bases and J dropped 5 bases, with 15 bases sitting between them. This CDR3 is 14 amino acids long. DNA of the CDR3: TGTGCCAGCAGCCCAACGGGGAGGGGGGAGACCCAGTACTTC. Translating gives CASSPTGRGETQYF. Using reference TRBV7-7 and TRBJ2-5 for the parts outside the CDR3, the full variable domain is GAGVSQSPRYKVTKRGQDVTLRCDPISSHATLYWYQQALGQGPEFLTYFNYEAQPDKSGLPSDRFSAERPEGSISTLTIQRTEQRDSAMYRCASSPTGRGETQYFGPGTRLLVL.

The V call is TRBV7-2, the J call TRBJ2-7; D uncertain. V dropped 3 bases and J dropped 0 bases, with 9 bases sitting between them. Germline V gene data show CDR1 as SGHTA and CDR2 as FQGNSA. The CDR3 spans 14 residues. CDR3 in DNA: TGTGCCAGCAGCTTGCAATACAGCTCCTACGAGCAGTACTTC. Protein product: CASSLQYSSYEQYF.

This sequence joins TRBV29-1 and TRBJ1-4, with D hard to call. The CDR3 consists of 12 residues. V gave up 3 bases and J gave up 10 bases, with 12 bases separating them. The germline V gene encodes CDR1 SQVTM and CDR2 ANQGSEA. The CDR3 nucleotides read TGCAGCGTTGACGGCACAGACGGAAAACTGTTTTTT. Translated: CSVDGTDGKLFF.

This clone came up a few times. This rearrangement joins TRBV4-1 to TRBJ1-2, with D tentatively TRBD1 (6 bases). CDR3 size: 14 residues. Germline assignment: CDR1 MGHRA and CDR2 YSYEKL. The V gene lost 4 bases and the J gene lost 4 bases, with 13 bases spanning the gap. The CDR3 loop reads CASSPGQTAYGYTF. CDR3 bases: TGCGCCAGCAGCCCCGGACAGACCGCCTATGGCTACACCTTC.